This TCR beta chain appears in the sequencing data of a study of blood T cell repertoires in COVID-19. Authors' analysis steps: The authors estimated nucleated cell counts from reference gene primer amplification. Data came from immunoSEQ multiplex PCR; TCRdb stores just in-frame clones and leaves some out. The DNA was the basis for D and trimming; V, J and clone size are from that table. The sample shows 65,000 to 85,000 clones, 60% to 85% of them seen only once. V was pared by 0 bases and J by 4 bases, with 7 bases between. This CDR3 is 14 amino acids long. CDR1 is LGHNA and CDR2 is YSLEER in the germline V gene.

V is TRBV4-3 and J is TRBJ1-5; D gene unclear. Sequences were obtained from peripheral blood. The TCR was taken from a woman older than 75 with active or convalescent COVID-19. CDR3 DNA sequence: TGCGCCAGCAGCCAAGAATGGCAGAATCAGCCCCAGCATTTT. Its protein product is CASSQEWQNQPQHF.